What follows are 26 T cell receptor beta chains derived from one specimen sequenced in a study of T cell responses to AZD1222 COVID-19 vaccine. TCRdb's table, derived via immunoSEQ multiplex PCR, lists solely in-frame clones and lacks some. The table includes about 110,000 clones, 87% detected once. The material was peripheral blood, obtained on day 0 of AZD1222 vaccination. All receptors come from an adult in good health.

The chain is built from TRBV24-1 and TRBJ1-2; 7 nucleotides agree with TRBD1. The CDR3 runs to 15 residues. Germline trimming cut 4 bases from V and 6 bases from J; bases unmatched to any gene: 10. In germline, CDR1 is KGHDR, CDR2 SFDVKD. CDR3 bases: TGTGCCACCAGTGACCCCGGGGAGGGGGCACATGGCTACACCTTC. Its translation: CATSDPGEGAHGYTF.

The chain has TRBV28 and TRBJ1-1, with 10 bases fitting TRBD1. The V gene's germline CDR1 is MDHEN and CDR2 SYDVKM. The CDR3 sequence is 15 residues long. After removal of 9 bases from V and 5 bases from J, the junction contained 12 bases not matched to a gene. In DNA form, the CDR3 reads TGTGCCAGTCTAACGAGGGACAGGGGAAGGACTGAAGCTTTCTTT. Amino acids: CASLTRDRGRTEAFF. The complete variable domain, with remaining parts taken from reference TRBV28 and TRBJ1-1, reads DVKVTQSSRYLVKRTGEKVFLECVQDMDHENMFWYRQDPGLGLRLIYFSYDVKMKEKGDIPEGYSVSREKKERFSLILESASTNQTSMYLCASLTRDRGRTEAFFGQGTRLTVV.

The gene calls are TRBV3-1 (or the pseudogene TRBV3-2) and TRBJ1-1; 9 bases are a match to TRBD1. CDR3 size: 15 residues. Germline V CDR1 and CDR2: LGHDT, YNNKEL (reference sequence). V lost 2 bases, J lost 1 base, and 2 bases stayed unmatched. CDR3 region: CASSQTGGGNTEAFF. DNA of the CDR3: TGTGCCAGCAGCCAAACAGGGGGCGGGAACACTGAAGCTTTCTTT.

The chain couples TRBV18 to TRBJ1-1; 10 bases agree with TRBD1. V lost 3 bases to trimming and J lost 1 base; unmatched junction nucleotides: 8. This CDR3 is built from 17 residues. Germline V gene data show CDR1 as KGHSH and CDR2 as LQKENI. CDR3 DNA sequence: TGTGCCAGCTCACCCAGGACAGGGGGGACCCCGAACACTGAAGCTTTCTTT. It encodes CASSPRTGGTPNTEAFF. The full variable domain, its missing parts supplied by reference TRBV18 and TRBJ1-1, is NAGVMQNPRHLVRRRGQEARLRCSPMKGHSHVYWYRQLPEEGLKFMVYLQKENIIDESGMPKERFSAEFPKEGPSILRIQQVVRGDSAAYFCASSPRTGGTPNTEAFFGQGTRLTVV.

The chain combines TRBV7-2 with TRBJ1-6; D gene unclear. The CDR3 loop spans 14 amino acids. V was shortened by 5 bases and J by 8 bases, with 13 bases between the two germline ends. In germline, CDR1 is SGHTA, CDR2 FQGNSA. This CDR3 is CASSLVLGDSPLHF. The CDR3 DNA is TGTGCCAGCAGCCTAGTACTGGGCGATTCACCCCTCCACTTT.

The chain combines TRBV6-2 or TRBV6-3 with TRBJ2-5, with a weak D call TRBD2 (7 bases). Germline values: CDR1 MNHEY, CDR2 SVGEGT. The CDR3 consists of 15 residues. V gave up 5 bases and J gave up 1 base, with 14 bases separating them. CDR3 amino acids: CASSRGRGAQETQYF. CDR3 nucleotides: TGTGCCAGCAGTCGAGGGAGGGGGGCCCAAGAGACCCAGTACTTC.

The chain has TRBV6-1 and TRBJ2-5, with 8 bases that match TRBD2. The germline CDR1 and CDR2 sequences are MNHNS and SASEGT. The ends lost 3 bases at V and 5 bases at J; junction bases unmatched: 5. This CDR3 is built from 14 residues. CDR3 coding DNA: TGTGCCAGCAGTGAGGCGGGGGGCCCGGAGACCCAGTACTTC. Protein: CASSEAGGPETQYF.

The V gene is TRBV18, the J gene TRBJ2-1; 8 nucleotides match TRBD2. Germline loops: CDR1 KGHSH, CDR2 LQKENI. Trimming at V came to 3 bases and at J to 7 bases, leaving 8 bases not matched to a gene. This CDR3 has 15 residues. The DNA of the CDR3 is TGTGCCAGCTCACCTAGCGGGAACCTCTTGAATGAGCAGTTCTTC. The encoded protein is CASSPSGNLLNEQFF.

The rearrangement joins TRBV5-4 to TRBJ1-2, with D unresolved. This CDR3 region has 16 residues. V was trimmed by 4 bases and J by 0 bases, leaving 16 bases between them. Germline V gene lookup returns CDR1 SGHNT and CDR2 YYREEE (reference sequence). The CDR3: CASSPGGGEANYGYTF. Here the CDR3 DNA reads TGTGCCAGCAGCCCCGGCGGCGGCGAAGCTAACTATGGCTACACCTTC.

J is TRBJ1-6 and V is TRBV10-1; D is undetermined. The germline CDR1 and CDR2 sequences are WNHNN and SYGVQD (reference sequence). Trimming took 0 bases from V and 8 from J, leaving 8 bases between them. CDR3 length: 14 amino acids. The CDR3 here is CASSESEKDSPLHF. The CDR3 bases are TGCGCCAGCAGTGAGTCGGAGAAGGATTCACCCCTCCACTTT.

The chain carries TRBV28 and TRBJ2-7; TRBD2 aligns across 8 bases. The J segment lost 5 bases and the V segment lost 2 bases, leaving 5 bases of the junction unmatched. Germline values: CDR1 MDHEN, CDR2 SYDVKM. CDR3 length: 14 amino acids. The CDR3 region is CASSLGGRFDEQYF. Written as DNA, the CDR3 is TGTGCCAGCAGTTTAGGCGGGAGGTTTGACGAGCAGTACTTC.

The rearrangement joins TRBV2 to TRBJ2-3, with 9 nucleotides matching TRBD2. Germline lookup yields CDR1 SNHLY and CDR2 FYNNEI. The CDR3 is made up of 15 amino acids. With 6 bases clipped from V and 0 bases from J, the junction kept 4 bases outside the gene matches. CDR3 in amino acids: CASSTSGPSTDTQYF. The CDR3 coding sequence is TGTGCCAGCAGCACTAGCGGGCCCAGCACAGATACGCAGTATTTT. Filled out from reference TRBV2 and TRBJ2-3, the complete variable domain reads EPEVTQTPSHQVTQMGQEVILRCVPISNHLYFYWYRQILGQKVEFLVSFYNNEISEKSEIFDDQFSVERPDGSNFTLKIRSTKLEDSAMYFCASSTSGPSTDTQYFGPGTRLTVL.

The chain is built from TRBV28 and TRBJ1-3; D unresolved. The CDR3 sequence is 16 residues long. The V gene's germline CDR1 is MDHEN and CDR2 SYDVKM. Deletions cut 2 bases from V and 0 bases from J, with 11 bases between. The CDR3 loop reads CASSLERRSSGNTIYF. The CDR3 nucleotides are TGTGCCAGCAGTTTAGAAAGGAGATCCTCTGGAAACACCATATATTTT.

Of note for this clone: One end of the junction varies from germline; a read error may be responsible. CDR3 in amino acids: CASSLGTSEYNEQFF. The CDR3 DNA reads as TGTGCTAGCAGCTTAGGGACTAGCGAGTACAATGAGCAGTTCTTC. The chain carries TRBV7-7 and TRBJ2-1; 10 bases map to TRBD2. CDR1 and CDR2 (germline): SSHAT, FNYEAQ (reference sequence). This CDR3 region has 15 residues.

The count of this clone is one. The V gene is TRBV2, the J gene TRBJ1-1; D unclear. CDR3 size: 13 residues. Between the trimmed V and J ends, which lost 7 bases and 5 bases, there was a span of 14 bases. Per germline, CDR1 SNHLY and CDR2 FYNNEI. The CDR3 here is CASNIYEGTEAFF. CDR3 in DNA: TGTGCCAGCAACATCTACGAAGGAACTGAAGCTTTCTTT.

V is TRBV2 and J is TRBJ2-2; 7 positions agree with TRBD2. V gave up 7 bases and J gave up 2 bases; unmatched junction bases: 4. The CDR3 contains 14 residues. CDR1 SNHLY and CDR2 FYNNEI come from the germline V gene. CDR3 bases: TGTGCCAGCAAGGCGGGGGATAACACCGGGGAGCTGTTTTTT. Encoded protein: CASKAGDNTGELFF. The entire variable domain, with the rest obtained from reference TRBV2 and TRBJ2-2, is as follows: EPEVTQTPSHQVTQMGQEVILRCVPISNHLYFYWYRQILGQKVEFLVSFYNNEISEKSEIFDDQFSVERPDGSNFTLKIRSTKLEDSAMYFCASKAGDNTGELFFGEGSRLTVL.

The V gene is TRBV23-1, the J gene TRBJ2-1, with D perhaps matching TRBD1 (6 bases). TRBV23-1 falls under the ORF class, with uncertain function. V shed 8 bases and J shed 3 bases, with 11 bases lying between them. The CDR3 consists of 13 residues. CDR3 sequence reads: CASLLGGYNEQFF. The CDR3 nucleotides are TGCGCCAGCCTCCTAGGGGGCTACAATGAGCAGTTCTTC.

The chain links TRBV18 to TRBJ1-2; unclear D gene. Trimming shortened V by 5 bases and J by 4 bases, and 11 bases separated the two germline ends. The germline gives CDR1 KGHSH, CDR2 LQKENI. The length of the CDR3 is 13 residues. As DNA, the CDR3 is TGTGCCAGCTCATCCCCCCCTAGCTATGGCTACACCTTC. Translating gives CASSSPPSYGYTF.

The V and J genes are TRBV7-3 and TRBJ2-2; D is ambiguous. Between the trimmed V and J ends, which lost 2 bases and 9 bases, there was a span of 10 bases. The CDR3 runs 13 residues. Looked up from germline, CDR1 is SGHTA and CDR2 is FQGTGA. CDR3 amino acids: CASSLAGRRELFF. The DNA for the CDR3 is TGTGCCAGCAGCTTAGCAGGACGTCGGGAGCTGTTTTTT.

As concerns this clone: The junction does not match germline at one end; this may be a read error. The rearrangement joins TRBV28 to TRBJ2-7; TRBD1 matches 7 bases. The CDR3 is 15 residues long. Germline V CDR1 and CDR2: MDHEN, SYDVKM. The CDR3 coding sequence is TGTGCCAGCAGACTGACTCCAGGGACAGTACGAGACATGAACTTC. Protein sequence: CASRLTPGTVRDMNF.

CDR3: CASSFQRYTGELFF. The CDR3 nucleotides read TGTGCCAGCAGTTTTCAGCGGTACACCGGGGAGCTGTTTTTT. The chain recombines TRBV7-2 with TRBJ2-2, with D tentatively TRBD2 (5 bases). The germline CDR1 and CDR2 sequences are SGHTA and FQGNSA. The V gene lost 6 bases and the J gene lost 3 bases, with 11 bases spanning the gap. CDR3 length: 14 residues.

CDR3 bases: TGTGCCGACGGGACTAGCGGGGAAGCCAAAAACATTCAGTACTTC. Its translation: CADGTSGEAKNIQYF. The rearrangement uses TRBV5-8 and TRBJ2-4, with 13 nucleotides matching TRBD2. The CDR3 consists of 15 residues. V was clipped by 10 bases and J by 0 bases; unmatched bases: 4. Germline V gives CDR1 SGHTS, CDR2 YDEGEE.

Comments on this clone: Other DNA sequences of this sample code for an identical CDR3. CDR3 amino acids: CASSPDSNYGYTF. CDR3 bases: TGTGCCAGCAGCCCAGACAGCAACTATGGCTACACCTTC. The chain combines TRBV7-3 with TRBJ1-2; TRBD1 might be the D (5 bases). Trimming removed 5 bases from V and 2 bases from J, with 9 bases in between. Per the germline V gene, CDR1 is SGHTA and CDR2 is FQGTGA. There are 13 residues in the CDR3. The whole variable domain, filled in from reference TRBV7-3 and TRBJ1-2, reads GAGVSQTPSNKVTEKGKYVELRCDPISGHTALYWYRQSLGQGPEFLIYFQGTGAADDSGLPNDRFFAVRPEGSVSTLKIQRTERGDSAVYLCASSPDSNYGYTFGSGTRLTVV.

V gene TRBV19 combines with J gene TRBJ1-5; D is uncertain. The germline CDR1 and CDR2 sequences are LNHDA and SQIVND (reference sequence). V was pared by 5 bases and J by 2 bases, with 16 bases between. This CDR3 is 16 amino acids long. The CDR3 nucleotides are TGTGCCAGTAGTTCCCGAAGCCTAAGGGGCAATCAGCCCCAGCATTTT. Amino acid sequence: CASSSRSLRGNQPQHF.

This clone has only one observation. V and J are TRBV30 and TRBJ2-6; no clear D gene. Germline V gene lookup returns CDR1 GTSNPN and CDR2 SVGIG (reference sequence). Deletions cut 2 bases from V and 1 base from J, with 9 bases between. CDR3 size: 15 residues. The CDR3 sequence: CAWSTTVSGANVLTF. The CDR3, as DNA: TGTGCCTGGAGTACTACAGTGTCTGGGGCCAACGTCCTGACTTTC.

The chain carries TRBV12-5 and TRBJ1-1; TRBD1 agrees at 7 bases. Germline trimming cut 4 bases from V and 1 base from J; bases unmatched to any gene: 3. This CDR3 is built from 14 residues. The V gene's germline CDR1 is LGHNT and CDR2 FRNRAP. The CDR3 DNA is TGTGCTAGTGGTTCGGAGGGGGCGAACACTGAAGCTTTCTTT. This encodes CASGSEGANTEAFF.